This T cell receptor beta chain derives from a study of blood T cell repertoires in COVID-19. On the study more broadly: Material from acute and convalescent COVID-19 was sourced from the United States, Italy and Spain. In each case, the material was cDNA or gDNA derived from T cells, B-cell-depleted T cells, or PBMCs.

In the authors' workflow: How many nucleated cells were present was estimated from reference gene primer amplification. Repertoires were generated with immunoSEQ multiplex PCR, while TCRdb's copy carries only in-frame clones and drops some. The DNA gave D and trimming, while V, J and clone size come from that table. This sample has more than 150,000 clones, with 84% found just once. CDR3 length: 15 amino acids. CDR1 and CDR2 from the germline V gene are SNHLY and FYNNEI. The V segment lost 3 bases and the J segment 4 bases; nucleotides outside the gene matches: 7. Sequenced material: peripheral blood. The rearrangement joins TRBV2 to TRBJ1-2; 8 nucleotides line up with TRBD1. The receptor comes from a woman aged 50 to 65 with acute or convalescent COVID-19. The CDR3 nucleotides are TGTGCCAGCAGTGAGTCACAGGGGGTCGTCTATGGCTACACCTTC. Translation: CASSESQGVVYGYTF.